This passage covers 26 T cell receptor beta chains from one sample sequenced in a study of shared clonotypes between healthy human individuals. Repertoires were generated with immunoSEQ multiplex PCR, while TCRdb's copy carries only in-frame clones and drops some. The sample shows over a million clones, about 96% of them seen only once. Sequencing was performed on naive CD4+ T cells sorted from blood. Subset specified: CD45RA+ positively selected. The receptors were gathered from a man aged 30 to 45 in good health.

The V call is TRBV6-1, the J call TRBJ2-7, with 7 bases that match TRBD1. The CDR3 contains 14 residues. Unmatched junction bases numbered 10, after V lost 8 bases and J lost 3 bases. Germline V gene sequence: CDR1 MNHNS, CDR2 SASEGT. The DNA for the CDR3 is TGTGCCAGCTTCGGGACAGATTATGACTACGAGCAGTACTTC. Translation gives CASFGTDYDYEQYF.

The chain carries TRBV9 and TRBJ2-6; no clear D gene. The germline CDR1 and CDR2 sequences are SGDLS and YYNGEE. The CDR3 runs to 15 residues. V was trimmed by 0 bases and J by 5 bases, leaving 9 bases between them. The CDR3 DNA is TGTGCCAGCAGCGTAGGGAGTAAGCGGGCCAACGTCCTGACTTTC. Amino acid sequence: CASSVGSKRANVLTF.

The chain carries TRBV7-2 and TRBJ2-5, with D possibly matching TRBD2 (5 bases). The CDR3 runs 15 residues. The germline CDR1 and CDR2 sequences are SGHTA and FQGNSA. Trimming pared 5 bases from V and 5 bases from J, leaving 18 bases between. The CDR3 region is CASSPLGRGLETQYF. The CDR3 DNA follows: TGTGCCAGCAGCCCTCTGGGAAGAGGGCTCGAGACCCAGTACTTC.

Turning to this clone: This sample also contains other DNA sequences that code for the same CDR3. CDR3 region: CASSVVAVSSYNEQFF. As DNA, the CDR3 is TGTGCCAGCAGCGTAGTCGCAGTCAGCTCCTACAATGAGCAGTTCTTC. The V and J genes are TRBV9 and TRBJ2-1; unclear D gene. The CDR3 totals 16 residues. Germline assignment: CDR1 SGDLS and CDR2 YYNGEE. V was clipped by 0 bases and J by 0 bases, with 10 bases between them.

The rearrangement joins TRBV7-2 to TRBJ1-1, with D uncertain. There are 12 residues in the CDR3. Germline V CDR1 and CDR2: SGHTA, FQGNSA. V was clipped by 2 bases and J by 8 bases, with 9 bases between them. In DNA form, the CDR3 reads TGTGCCAGCAGCTTATATGCCGGGGAAGCTTTCTTT. It yields the protein CASSLYAGEAFF. Together with reference TRBV7-2 and TRBJ1-1, the CDR3 gives the full variable domain: GAGVSQSPSNKVTEKGKDVELRCDPISGHTALYWYRQSLGQGLEFLIYFQGNSAPDKSGLPSDRFSAERTGGSVSTLTIQRTQQEDSAVYLCASSLYAGEAFFGQGTRLTVV.

The chain employs TRBV28 and TRBJ1-5, with a possible D match to TRBD1 (5 bases). Germline CDR1 MDHEN, CDR2 SYDVKM. V was shortened by 9 bases and J by 1 base, with 10 bases between the two germline ends. CDR3 length: 13 residues. CDR3: CASLRGSNQPQHF. CDR3 nucleotides: TGTGCCAGTTTAAGGGGAAGCAATCAGCCCCAGCATTTT.

The chain links TRBV5-1 to TRBJ2-1; TRBD2 matches 13 bases. The germline V gene has CDR1 SGHRS and CDR2 YFSETQ. After removal of 4 bases from V and 7 bases from J, the junction contained 8 bases not matched to a gene. This CDR3 region has 16 residues. The CDR3 DNA sequence: TGCGCCAGCAGCCAAGGACTAGCGGGAGCTGTTAATGAGCAGTTCTTC. This sequence encodes CASSQGLAGAVNEQFF.

Worth noting for this clone: The identical CDR3 is also encoded by other nucleotide sequences in the sample. The genes are TRBV5-1 and TRBJ2-3; no clear D gene. In germline, CDR1 is SGHRS, CDR2 YFSETQ. The CDR3 has 13 amino acids. V was trimmed by 3 bases and J by 0 bases, leaving 5 bases between them. The CDR3: CASSSDSTDTQYF. The CDR3, as DNA: TGCGCCAGCAGCTCGGATAGCACAGATACGCAGTATTTT.

V usage is TRBV7-2 and J usage is TRBJ1-2, with TRBD1 matching 8 bases. CDR3 length: 15 residues. Germline V gives CDR1 SGHTA, CDR2 FQGNSA. The V gene end was trimmed by 1 base and the J gene end by 4 bases; junction bases not matched to a gene: 5. In DNA form, the CDR3 reads TGTGCCAGCAGCTTAGGGCAGGGGGCTATCTATGGCTACACCTTC. Encoded protein: CASSLGQGAIYGYTF.

The chain uses TRBV2 and TRBJ1-5; D possibly corresponds to TRBD1 (6 bases). Trimming removed 6 bases at V and 2 bases at J, with 14 bases between. This CDR3 spans 15 amino acids. Germline-derived CDR1 and CDR2 are SNHLY and FYNNEI. This CDR3 is CASRFGAGGNQPQHF. The CDR3 region has the DNA TGTGCCAGCAGGTTTGGGGCAGGGGGCAATCAGCCCCAGCATTTT.

This clone occurred once. The rearrangement uses TRBV10-1 and TRBJ2-1; 9 bases are a match to TRBD2. Germline trimming cut 0 bases from V and 5 bases from J; bases unmatched to any gene: 8. There are 17 residues in the CDR3. CDR1 is WNHNN and CDR2 is SYGVQD in the germline V gene (reference sequence). CDR3 sequence reads: CASSESLLAGLNNEQFF. The CDR3 nucleotides read TGCGCCAGCAGTGAGTCGTTGCTAGCGGGGCTTAACAATGAGCAGTTCTTC.

The chain links TRBV20-1 to TRBJ2-7; D call uncertain. The V gene lost 2 bases and the J gene lost 9 bases, with 8 bases spanning the gap. CDR3 length equals 10 residues. Germline CDR1 and CDR2: DFQATT and SNEGSKA (reference sequence). The chain's CDR3 is CSARKRVQYF. The CDR3 DNA is TGCAGTGCTAGAAAGCGCGTGCAGTACTTC.

The V call is TRBV6-6, the J call TRBJ2-7; 8 bases are a match to TRBD1. CDR1 is MNHNY, CDR2 SVGAGI, per germline (reference sequence). The CDR3 length is 13 residues. V dropped 7 bases and J dropped 5; count of bases not matched to a gene: 7. CDR3 DNA: TGTGCCAGCAACGCGGACAGGGTAAACGAGCAGTACTTC. It yields the protein CASNADRVNEQYF.

J is TRBJ1-4 and V is TRBV2, with D possibly TRBD1 on 5 matching bases. Trimming pared 5 bases from V and 0 bases from J, leaving 13 bases between. Looked up from germline, CDR1 is SNHLY and CDR2 is FYNNEI. The CDR3 contains 16 residues. The CDR3 DNA sequence: TGTGCCAGCAGTCAACAGGCAGGTGCAACTAATGAAAAACTGTTTTTT. Protein product: CASSQQAGATNEKLFF.

V usage is TRBV2 and J usage is TRBJ1-1, with D possibly TRBD1 on 5 matching bases. The CDR3 contains 14 residues. Trimming shortened V by 6 bases and J by 5 bases, and 16 bases separated the two germline ends. Germline values: CDR1 SNHLY, CDR2 FYNNEI. The CDR3 bases are TGTGCCAGCAGCCCGGATGGGGCCTATACTGAAGCTTTCTTT. This translates into CASSPDGAYTEAFF.

The rearrangement uses TRBV2 and TRBJ1-1; TRBD1 might be the D (6 bases). With 8 bases removed from V and 0 bases from J, the gap between germline ends came to 13 bases. This CDR3 region has 14 residues. Germline V CDR1 and CDR2: SNHLY, FYNNEI. Written as DNA, the CDR3 is TGTGCCAGCTCCTACAGGGATATGAACACTGAAGCTTTCTTT. Its translation is CASSYRDMNTEAFF.

This clone was counted once. V and J are TRBV4-1 and TRBJ2-1; the D is unclear. Germline CDR1 reads MGHRA; CDR2 reads YSYEKL. Trimming removed 0 bases at V and 7 bases at J, with 16 bases between. The CDR3 totals 16 residues. DNA of the CDR3: TGCGCCAGCAGCCAAGATTCCGTCGTTCGCCATAATGAGCAGTTCTTC. This sequence encodes CASSQDSVVRHNEQFF.

The V call is TRBV28, the J call TRBJ2-5, with D perhaps TRBD2 (7 bases). Germline CDR1 is MDHEN and CDR2 is SYDVKM. The CDR3 has 18 amino acids. The germline V and J ends were trimmed by 11 bases and 5 bases, with 33 bases remaining between them. CDR3 nucleotides: TGTGCCTGCCAACAGGGTGGCGGGAGCGGGGTTGGGGTGGAGACCCAGTACTTC. This gives the protein CACQQGGGSGVGVETQYF. Based on the CDR3 plus reference TRBV28 and TRBJ2-5, the full variable domain is DVKVTQSSRYLVKRTGEKVFLECVQDMDHENMFWYRQDPGLGLRLIYFSYDVKMKEKGDIPEGYSVSREKKERFSLILESASTNQTSMYLCACQQGGGSGVGVETQYFGPGTRLLVL.

CDR3 protein: CASSPRGGDSYNEQFF. As DNA, the CDR3 is TGTGCCAGCAGCCCCCGGGGAGGGGACTCCTACAATGAGCAGTTCTTC. This chain uses TRBV9 with TRBJ2-1; 7 bases line up with TRBD2. V was pared by 4 bases and J by 0 bases, with 7 bases of the junction left unmatched. CDR3 length: 16 amino acids. Germline V gives CDR1 SGDLS, CDR2 YYNGEE.

The chain couples TRBV7-2 to TRBJ2-1; 11 nucleotides match TRBD2. Germline V gives CDR1 SGHTA, CDR2 FQGNSA. The CDR3 has 16 residues. After removal of 1 base from V and 3 bases from J, the junction contained 2 bases not matched to a gene. The DNA of the CDR3 is TGTGCCAGCAGCTTAGGGACTAGCGGGTTCTACAATGAGCAGTTCTTC. Protein sequence: CASSLGTSGFYNEQFF.

The chain has TRBV7-2 and TRBJ2-5; TRBD2 aligns across 9 bases. With 2 bases clipped from V and 1 base from J, the junction kept 11 bases outside the gene matches. The CDR3 runs to 18 residues. Germline assignment: CDR1 SGHTA and CDR2 FQGNSA. CDR3 residues: CASSLYLAGHTIQETQYF. CDR3 nucleotides: TGTGCCAGCAGCTTATATCTAGCGGGACATACAATCCAAGAGACCCAGTACTTC.

The chain links TRBV25-1 to TRBJ1-1; D remains ambiguous. The CDR3 totals 15 residues. V lost 3 bases and J 2 bases, leaving 13 bases between the germline ends. CDR1 and CDR2 (germline): MGHDK, SYGVNS. As DNA, the CDR3 is TGTGCCAGCAGTGACCTCCGGGGTTACAACACTGAAGCTTTCTTT. This encodes CASSDLRGYNTEAFF.

The CDR3: CAAGVSYNQPQHF. DNA of the CDR3: TGTGCCGCTGGGGTCTCCTACAATCAGCCCCAGCATTTT. V is TRBV6-6 and J is TRBJ1-5; D gene unclear. The germline V gene has CDR1 MNHNY and CDR2 SVGAGI (reference sequence). CDR3 size: 13 residues. The V end was cut by 11 bases, the J end by 3 bases, with 14 bases between.

The chain employs TRBV4-3 and TRBJ2-1; unclear D gene. Looked up from germline, CDR1 is LGHNA and CDR2 is YSLEER. The CDR3 extends over 15 amino acids. The germline V and J ends were trimmed by 1 base and 9 bases, with 16 bases remaining between them. The CDR3 protein is CASSQGLLVLGEQFF. The CDR3 nucleotides are TGCGCCAGCAGCCAAGGACTGCTGGTACTTGGTGAGCAGTTCTTC.

The chain combines TRBV5-1 with TRBJ2-1; TRBD2 aligns across 16 bases. CDR3 length: 16 residues. Trimming at V came to 3 bases and at J to 9 bases, leaving 6 bases not matched to a gene. Germline V gives CDR1 SGHRS, CDR2 YFSETQ. The CDR3 DNA is TGCGCCAGCAGCTCCCCCGGGACTAGCGGGAGGGGTGAGCAGTTCTTC. This translates into CASSSPGTSGRGEQFF.

The chain joins TRBV5-1 to TRBJ2-7, with 7 bases fitting TRBD1. After removal of 0 bases from V and 3 bases from J, the junction contained 3 bases not matched to a gene. This CDR3 region has 14 residues. Germline V gene sequence: CDR1 SGHRS, CDR2 YFSETQ. The DNA of the CDR3 is TGCGCCAGCAGCTTGGTTCGGGACAGCTACGAGCAGTACTTC. It is translated as CASSLVRDSYEQYF.